This entry concerns a single T cell receptor beta chain. These data originate in a study of CD8+ T cells in alopecia areata. Background on the study: Tofacitinib was given for 6 to 18 months, then stopped for 6 months.

The CDR3 covers 17 residues. Per the germline V gene, CDR1 is SGDLS and CDR2 is YYNGEE. Trimming pared 0 bases from V and 7 bases from J, leaving 19 bases between. From alopecia areata patients, lesional scalp punch biopsies and peripheral blood were collected. As the sequencing template, cDNA was produced by extracting RNA and reverse transcribing it. Using immunoSEQ multiplex PCR, the repertoire was profiled, and TCRdb retains in-frame clones only, with some absent. The data contain 150,000 to 200,000 clones, over 50% of them singletons. The chain carries TRBV9 and TRBJ2-2; possibly TRBD1 or TRBD2 for D (5 bases each). The sample here was CD4+ T cells sorted from blood, taken at week 0. The clonotype originates from a human donor with alopecia areata. The CDR3 reads CASSVATREPQGGELFF. CDR3 sequence (DNA): TGTGCCAGCAGCGTAGCTACAAGGGAGCCCCAGGGCGGGGAGCTGTTTTTT. Together with reference TRBV9 and TRBJ2-2, the CDR3 gives the full variable domain: DSGVTQTPKHLITATGQRVTLRCSPRSGDLSVYWYQQSLDQGLQFLIQYYNGEERAKGNILERFSAQQFPDLHSELNLSSLELGDSALYFCASSVATREPQGGELFFGEGSRLTVL.